This entry describes one T cell receptor (beta chain). The antigen remains undetermined. This CDR3 comprises 12 residues. Germline lookup yields CDR1 MNHEY and CDR2 SMNVEV (reference sequence). The data were taken from a study of monozygotic twins with inflammatory bowel disease. Points from the study as a whole: By inverse Simpson index, TCRbeta diversity was lower in IBD patients than in healthy co-twins.

TCRdb re-called the 5' RACE reads and gives one entry per CDR3 protein, without DNA. The sample includes just over 300,000 distinct CDR3 sequences. The J gene is TRBJ1-2, the V gene TRBV27; TCRdb's D gene call, TRBD1, goes unchecked for lack of DNA. The source of this sequence is a human donor with ulcerative colitis or Crohn's disease, or a healthy co-twin of an affected twin (not recorded which). The sample comprised blood. The chain's CDR3 is CASSLTAPGYTF.